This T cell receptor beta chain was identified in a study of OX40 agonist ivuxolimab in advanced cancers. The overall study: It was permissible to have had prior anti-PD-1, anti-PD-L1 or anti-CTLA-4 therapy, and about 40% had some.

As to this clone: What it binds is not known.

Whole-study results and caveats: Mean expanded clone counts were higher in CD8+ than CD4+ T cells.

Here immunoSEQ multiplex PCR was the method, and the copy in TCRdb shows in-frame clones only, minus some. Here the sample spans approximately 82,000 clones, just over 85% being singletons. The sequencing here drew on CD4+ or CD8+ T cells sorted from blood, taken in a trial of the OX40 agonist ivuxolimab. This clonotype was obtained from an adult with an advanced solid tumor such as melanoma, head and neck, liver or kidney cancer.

The CDR3 nucleotides read TGCGCCAGCAGTAGTAGCGGGAGCTCCTACGAGCAGTACTTC. This sequence encodes CASSSSGSSYEQYF. The genes are TRBV4-1 and TRBJ2-7; 9 bases agree with TRBD2. J lost 0 bases, V lost 6 bases, and 3 bases had no gene match. In germline, CDR1 is MGHRA, CDR2 YSYEKL. This CDR3 comprises 14 residues.